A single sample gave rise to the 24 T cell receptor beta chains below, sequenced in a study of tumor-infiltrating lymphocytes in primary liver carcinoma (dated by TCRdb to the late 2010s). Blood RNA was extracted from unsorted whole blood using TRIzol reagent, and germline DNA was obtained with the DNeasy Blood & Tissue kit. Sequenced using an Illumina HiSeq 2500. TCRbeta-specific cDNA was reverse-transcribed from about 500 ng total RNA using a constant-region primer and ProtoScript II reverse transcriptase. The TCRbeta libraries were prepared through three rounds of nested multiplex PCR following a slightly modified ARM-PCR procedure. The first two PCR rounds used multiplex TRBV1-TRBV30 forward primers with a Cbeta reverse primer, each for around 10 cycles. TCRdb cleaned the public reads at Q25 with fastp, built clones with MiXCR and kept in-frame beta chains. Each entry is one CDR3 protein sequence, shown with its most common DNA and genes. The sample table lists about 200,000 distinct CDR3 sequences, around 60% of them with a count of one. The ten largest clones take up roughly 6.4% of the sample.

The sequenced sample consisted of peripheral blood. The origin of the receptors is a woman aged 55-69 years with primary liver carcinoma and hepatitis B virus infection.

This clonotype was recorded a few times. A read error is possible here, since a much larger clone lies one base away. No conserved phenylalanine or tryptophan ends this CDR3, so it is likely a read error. The CDR3 loop reads CASSLAGGSSYEQYL. The CDR3 bases are TGTGCCAGCAGTTTGGCGGGGGGGAGCTCCTACGAGCAGTACTTA. The chain carries TRBV12-3 or TRBV12-4 and TRBJ2-7, with TRBD2 matching 9 bases. This CDR3 is 15 amino acids long. V trimming: 3 bases; J trimming: 0 bases; junction bases outside the gene matches: 3.

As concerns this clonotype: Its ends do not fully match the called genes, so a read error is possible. The CDR3 spells CASSLRAGRANYGYTF. The CDR3 nucleotides read TGTGCCAGCAGCTTACGAGCAGGAAGAGCTAACTATGGCTACACATTC. The J gene is TRBJ1-2, the V gene TRBV11-2, with D hard to call. The germline CDR1 and CDR2 sequences are SGHAT and FQNNGV. The CDR3 is made up of 16 amino acids.

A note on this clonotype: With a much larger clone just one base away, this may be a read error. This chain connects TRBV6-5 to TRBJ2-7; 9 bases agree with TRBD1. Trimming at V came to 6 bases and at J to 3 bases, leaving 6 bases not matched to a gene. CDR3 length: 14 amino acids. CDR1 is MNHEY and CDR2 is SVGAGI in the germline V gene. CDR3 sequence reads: CASRVPTGGYEQYF. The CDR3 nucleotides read TGTGCCAGCAGAGTGCCGACAGGGGGCTACGAGCAGTACTTC.

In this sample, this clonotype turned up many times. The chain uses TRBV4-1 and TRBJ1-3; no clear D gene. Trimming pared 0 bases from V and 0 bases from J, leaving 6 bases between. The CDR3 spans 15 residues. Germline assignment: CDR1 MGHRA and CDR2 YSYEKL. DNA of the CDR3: TGCGCCAGCAGCCAAGAAAGCATCTCTGGAAACACCATATATTTT. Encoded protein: CASSQESISGNTIYF.

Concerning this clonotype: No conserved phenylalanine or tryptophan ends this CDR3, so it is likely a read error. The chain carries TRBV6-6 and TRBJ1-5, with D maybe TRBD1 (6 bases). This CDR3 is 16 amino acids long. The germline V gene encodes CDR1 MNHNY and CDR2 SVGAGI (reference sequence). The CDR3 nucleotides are TGTGCCGGCAGTTACAGGTCGGGGGGCGACAATCAGCCCCAGCATCTT. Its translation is CAGSYRSGGDNQPQHL.

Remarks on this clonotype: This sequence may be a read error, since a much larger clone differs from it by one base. In DNA, the CDR3 is TGTGCCAGCAGTCTCGGTAGGGGTAAACACAATGAGCAGTTCTTC. Protein: CASSLGRGKHNEQFF. The gene calls are TRBV12-3 or TRBV12-4 and TRBJ2-1, with D perhaps TRBD1 (5 bases). V dropped 5 bases and J dropped 5 bases, with 16 bases sitting between them. The CDR3 consists of 15 residues.

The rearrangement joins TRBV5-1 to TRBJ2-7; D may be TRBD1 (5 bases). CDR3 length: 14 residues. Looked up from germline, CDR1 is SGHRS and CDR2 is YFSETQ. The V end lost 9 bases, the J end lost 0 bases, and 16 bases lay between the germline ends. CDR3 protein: CATLPDKISYEQYF. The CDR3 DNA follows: TGCGCCACCCTCCCGGACAAAATCTCCTACGAGCAGTACTTC.

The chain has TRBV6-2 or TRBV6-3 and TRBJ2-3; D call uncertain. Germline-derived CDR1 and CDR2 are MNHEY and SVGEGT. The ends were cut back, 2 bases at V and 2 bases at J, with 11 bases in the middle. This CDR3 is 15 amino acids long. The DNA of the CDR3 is TGTGCCAGCAGTTACACGGAAACCCACACAGATACGCAGTATTTT. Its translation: CASSYTETHTDTQYF.

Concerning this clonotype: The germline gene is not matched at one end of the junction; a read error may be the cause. This CDR3 reads CSVDDRGGNYGYTF. The CDR3 coding sequence is TGCAGCGTTGATGACAGAGGTGGTAACTATGGTTACACCTTC. The chain combines TRBV29-1 with TRBJ1-2; possibly TRBD1 for D (5 bases). Germline CDR1 and CDR2: SQVTM and ANQGSEA. The CDR3 loop spans 14 amino acids.

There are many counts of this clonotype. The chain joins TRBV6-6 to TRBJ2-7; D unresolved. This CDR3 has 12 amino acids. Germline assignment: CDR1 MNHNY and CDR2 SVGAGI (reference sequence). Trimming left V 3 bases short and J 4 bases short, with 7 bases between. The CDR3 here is CASSYIGYEQYF. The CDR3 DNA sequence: TGTGCCAGCAGTTATATTGGGTACGAGCAGTACTTC.

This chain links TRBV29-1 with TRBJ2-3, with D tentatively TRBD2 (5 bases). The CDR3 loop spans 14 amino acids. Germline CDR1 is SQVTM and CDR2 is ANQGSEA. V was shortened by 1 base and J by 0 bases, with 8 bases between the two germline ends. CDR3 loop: CSVEVGVSTDTQYF. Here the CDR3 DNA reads TGCAGCGTTGAAGTGGGAGTAAGCACAGATACGCAGTATTTT.

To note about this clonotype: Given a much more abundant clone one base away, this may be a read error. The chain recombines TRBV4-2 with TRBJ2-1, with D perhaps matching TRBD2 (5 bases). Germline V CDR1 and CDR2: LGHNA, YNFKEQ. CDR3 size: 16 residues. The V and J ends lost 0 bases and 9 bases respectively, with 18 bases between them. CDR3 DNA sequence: TGTGCCAGCAGCCAAGATACGGGATGGCTCCTTTTTGAGCAGTTCTTC. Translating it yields CASSQDTGWLLFEQFF.

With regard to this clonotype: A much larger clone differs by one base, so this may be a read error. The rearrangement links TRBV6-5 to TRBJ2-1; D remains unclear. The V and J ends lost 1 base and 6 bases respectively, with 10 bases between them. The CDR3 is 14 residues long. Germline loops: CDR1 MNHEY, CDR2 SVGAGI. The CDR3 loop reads CASSYLRQTNEQFF. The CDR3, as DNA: TGTGCCAGCAGTTACTTGCGCCAGACCAATGAGCAGTTCTTC.

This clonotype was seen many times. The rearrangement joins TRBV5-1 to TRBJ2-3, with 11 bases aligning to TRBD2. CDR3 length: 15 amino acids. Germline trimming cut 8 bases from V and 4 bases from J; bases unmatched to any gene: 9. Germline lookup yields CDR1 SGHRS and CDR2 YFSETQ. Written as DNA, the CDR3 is TGCGCCAGTGCTACTAGCGGGAGTCCCCCAGATACGCAGTATTTT. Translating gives CASATSGSPPDTQYF.

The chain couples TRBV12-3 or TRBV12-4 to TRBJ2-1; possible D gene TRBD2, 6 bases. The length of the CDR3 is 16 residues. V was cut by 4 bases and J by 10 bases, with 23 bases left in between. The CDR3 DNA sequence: TGTGCCAGCAGTTACGTCCCGGACTATCGGGTAATAGAGCAGTTCTTC. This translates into CASSYVPDYRVIEQFF.

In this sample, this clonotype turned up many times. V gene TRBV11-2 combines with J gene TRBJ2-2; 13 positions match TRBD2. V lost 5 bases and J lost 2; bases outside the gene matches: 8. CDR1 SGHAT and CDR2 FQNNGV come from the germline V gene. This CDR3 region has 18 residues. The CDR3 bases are TGTGCCAGCAGCCCCGGAAGGGGACTAGCGGGAAACACCGGGGAGCTGTTTTTT. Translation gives CASSPGRGLAGNTGELFF. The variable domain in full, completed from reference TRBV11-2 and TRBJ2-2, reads EAGVAQSPRYKIIEKRQSVAFWCNPISGHATLYWYQQILGQGPKLLIQFQNNGVVDDSQLPKDRFSAERLKGVDSTLKIQPAKLEDSAVYLCASSPGRGLAGNTGELFFGEGSRLTVL.

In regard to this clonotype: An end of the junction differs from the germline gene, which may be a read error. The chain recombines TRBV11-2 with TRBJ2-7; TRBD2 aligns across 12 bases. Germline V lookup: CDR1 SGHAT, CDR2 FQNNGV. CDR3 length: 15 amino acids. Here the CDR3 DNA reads TGTGCCAGTAGCTCTGGACTAGCGGGGAACTACGGACAGTACTTC. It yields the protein CASSSGLAGNYGQYF.

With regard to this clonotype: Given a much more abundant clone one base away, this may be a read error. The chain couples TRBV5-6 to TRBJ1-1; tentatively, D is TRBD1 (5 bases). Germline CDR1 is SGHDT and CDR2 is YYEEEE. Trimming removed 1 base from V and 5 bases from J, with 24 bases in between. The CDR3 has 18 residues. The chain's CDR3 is CASSLWSGQGRRRTEAFF. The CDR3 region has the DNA TGTGCCAGCAGCTTGTGGTCGGGGCAGGGAAGGAGGAGGACTGAAGCTTTCTTT.

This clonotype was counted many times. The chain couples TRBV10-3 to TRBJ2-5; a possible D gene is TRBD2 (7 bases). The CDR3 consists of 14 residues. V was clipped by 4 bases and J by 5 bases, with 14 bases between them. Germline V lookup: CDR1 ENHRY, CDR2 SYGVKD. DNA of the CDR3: TGTGCCATCAGTGCGGGGGGCTCCCATGAGACCCAGTACTTC. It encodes CAISAGGSHETQYF.

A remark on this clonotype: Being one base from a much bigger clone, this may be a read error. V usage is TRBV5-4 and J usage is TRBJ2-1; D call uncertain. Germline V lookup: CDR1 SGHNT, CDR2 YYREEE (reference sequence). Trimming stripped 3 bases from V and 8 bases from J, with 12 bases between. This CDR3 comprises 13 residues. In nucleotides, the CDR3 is TGTGCCAGCAGCTCATTTGGCGGCTATGAGCAGTTCTTC. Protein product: CASSSFGGYEQFF. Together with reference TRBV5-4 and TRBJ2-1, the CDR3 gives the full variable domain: ETGVTQSPTHLIKTRGQQVTLRCSSQSGHNTVSWYQQALGQGPQFIFQYYREEENGRGNFPPRFSGLQFPNYSSELNVNALELDDSALYLCASSSFGGYEQFFGPGTRLTVL.

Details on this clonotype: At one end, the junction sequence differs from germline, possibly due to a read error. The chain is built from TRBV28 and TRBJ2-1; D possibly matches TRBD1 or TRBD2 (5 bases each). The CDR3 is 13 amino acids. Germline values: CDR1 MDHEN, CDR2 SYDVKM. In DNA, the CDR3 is TGTACCAGCAGTTTACCGATGGGGGATGAGCAGTTCTTC. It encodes CTSSLPMGDEQFF.

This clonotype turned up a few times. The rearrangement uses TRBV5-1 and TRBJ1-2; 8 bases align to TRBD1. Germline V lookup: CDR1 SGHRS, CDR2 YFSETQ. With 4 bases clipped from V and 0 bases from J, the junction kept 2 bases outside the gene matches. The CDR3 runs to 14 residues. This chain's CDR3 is CASSPGQANYGYTF. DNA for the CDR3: TGCGCCAGCAGCCCGGGACAGGCTAACTATGGCTACACCTTC.

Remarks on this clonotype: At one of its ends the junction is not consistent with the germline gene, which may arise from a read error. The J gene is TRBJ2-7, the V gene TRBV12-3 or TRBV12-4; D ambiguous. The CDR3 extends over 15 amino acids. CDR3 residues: CVSSAPGLGTYEQYF. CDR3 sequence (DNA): TGTGTCAGCAGTGCCCCTGGGCTGGGCACCTACGAGCAGTACTTC.

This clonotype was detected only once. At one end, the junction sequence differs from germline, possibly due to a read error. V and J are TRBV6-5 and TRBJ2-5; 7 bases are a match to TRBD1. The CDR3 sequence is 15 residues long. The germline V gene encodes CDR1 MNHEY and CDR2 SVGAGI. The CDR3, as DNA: TGTACCAGCAGTTACACCTGGACAGGTCTAGAGACCCAGTACTTC. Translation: CTSSYTWTGLETQYF.